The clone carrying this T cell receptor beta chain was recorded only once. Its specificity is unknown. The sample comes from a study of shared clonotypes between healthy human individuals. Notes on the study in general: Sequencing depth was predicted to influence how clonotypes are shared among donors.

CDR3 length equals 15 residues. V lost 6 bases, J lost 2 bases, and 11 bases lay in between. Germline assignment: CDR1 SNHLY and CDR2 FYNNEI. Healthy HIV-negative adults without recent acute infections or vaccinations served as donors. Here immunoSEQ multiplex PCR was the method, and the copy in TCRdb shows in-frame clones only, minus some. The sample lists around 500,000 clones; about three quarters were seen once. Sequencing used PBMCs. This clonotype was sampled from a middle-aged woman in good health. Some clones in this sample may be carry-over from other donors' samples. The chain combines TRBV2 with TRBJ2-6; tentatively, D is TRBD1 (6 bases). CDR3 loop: CASRNRVTGANVLTF. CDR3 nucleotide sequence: TGTGCCAGCAGGAACAGGGTGACTGGGGCCAACGTCCTGACTTTC.